The T cell receptor beta chain under discussion was sequenced for a study of breast tumors, draining lymph nodes, adjacent tissues (dated by TCRdb to 2016 to 2017). At the level of the whole study: The study compared TCR beta repertoires across tumor, adjacent nontumor tissue and axillary lymph nodes from breast cancer patients. The study aimed to assess the relationships and possible T-cell exchange between tumor, surrounding tissue and draining lymph node repertoires in human breast cancer.

TCRdb shows the sequencer as Illumina HiSeq 2000. TCR beta chain libraries were generated by multiplex PCR amplification. The amplified TCR beta chain products were analyzed by high-throughput sequencing. TCRdb reworked the public reads: Q25 trimming with fastp, MiXCR clone assembly, productive beta chains retained. A single entry per CDR3 protein holds the most common genes and DNA from its merged rows. Here the sample has about 270,000 distinct CDR3 sequences; around 31% occur a single time. The ten largest account for more than 0.85% of the sample. V is shortened by 3 bases, J by 6 bases, and the region joining them spans 14 bases. The germline V gene gives CDR1 as MGHDK and CDR2 as SYGVNS. Taken from cysteine to phenylalanine, the CDR3 has 15 residues. The kept DNA is CDR3 alone, 45 bases in frame from the first base. The paper's findings and limits, for the study overall: A scenario in which most tumor T cells derive from the lymph node and then expand within tumor tissue was judged to be consistent with the data. Tumor and nontumor tissue repertoires were found to be significantly more similar in luminal-like than in basal-like breast cancer. The study presented the conclusion that tumor T cells originate in lymph nodes as consistent with a hypothesis, not as something directly demonstrated. Tumor T-cell repertoires showed less diversity than lymph node repertoires and more diversity than nontumor tissue repertoires, and tumor T-cell repertoires showed preferential V and J gene usage.

This clonotype was counted ten times or more. The target of this receptor is not known. Base-call qualities are not available, and no considerably larger clone is one nucleotide away. The lymph node samples were taken from the axillary draining lymph nodes of breast cancer patients. This clonotype originated in a female donor with breast cancer. Some clones in this sample may be carry-over from other donors' samples. The chain couples TRBV25-1 to TRBJ1-4; possibly the D gene is TRBD1, per 6 matching bases. Material for sequencing was axillary lymph node tissue. The DNA sequence reads TGTGCCAGCAGTGAGACTACAGGGTATGATGAAAAACTGTTTTTT. The resulting protein is CASSETTGYDEKLFF.